This TCR beta chain was sequenced in a study of PD-1 blockade in classical Hodgkin lymphoma. Trimming pared 2 bases from V and 1 base from J, leaving 12 bases between. The CDR3 sequence is 15 residues long. Germline-derived CDR1 and CDR2 are MDHEN and SYDVKM. Produced via immunoSEQ multiplex PCR; TCRdb's table is partial and in-frame only. The sample consists of about 58,000 clones, around 90% of them appearing once. Relapse after autologous stem cell transplantation occurred in every patient, and brentuximab vedotin exposure varied. The sequence was obtained from a human donor with classical Hodgkin lymphoma. The sequenced sample was peripheral blood mononuclear cells (PBMCs), obtained before the second cycle of nivolumab. V and J are TRBV28 and TRBJ2-7, with D maybe TRBD1 (6 bases). This chain's CDR3 is CASSLTRQVSYEQYF. The CDR3 bases are TGTGCCAGCAGTTTAACCCGACAGGTATCCTACGAGCAGTACTTC. Drawing the rest from reference TRBV28 and TRBJ2-7, the complete variable domain is DVKVTQSSRYLVKRTGEKVFLECVQDMDHENMFWYRQDPGLGLRLIYFSYDVKMKEKGDIPEGYSVSREKKERFSLILESASTNQTSMYLCASSLTRQVSYEQYFGPGTRLTVT.